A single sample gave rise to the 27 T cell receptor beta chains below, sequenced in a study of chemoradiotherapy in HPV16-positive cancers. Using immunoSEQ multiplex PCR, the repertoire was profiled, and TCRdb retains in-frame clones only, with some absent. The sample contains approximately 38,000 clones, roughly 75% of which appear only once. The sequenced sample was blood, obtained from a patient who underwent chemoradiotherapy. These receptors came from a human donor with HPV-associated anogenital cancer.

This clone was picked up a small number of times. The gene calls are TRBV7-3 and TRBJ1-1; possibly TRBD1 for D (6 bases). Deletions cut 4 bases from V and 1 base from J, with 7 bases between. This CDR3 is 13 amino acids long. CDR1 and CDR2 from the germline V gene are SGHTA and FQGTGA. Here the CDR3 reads CASSSTGNTEAFF. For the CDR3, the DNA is TGTGCCAGCAGCTCGACAGGGAACACTGAAGCTTTCTTT.

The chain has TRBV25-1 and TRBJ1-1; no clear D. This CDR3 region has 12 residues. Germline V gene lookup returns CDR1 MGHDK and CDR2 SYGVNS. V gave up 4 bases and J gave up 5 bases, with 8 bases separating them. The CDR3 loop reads CASSGGMTEAFF. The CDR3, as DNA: TGTGCCAGCAGTGGGGGTATGACTGAAGCTTTCTTT. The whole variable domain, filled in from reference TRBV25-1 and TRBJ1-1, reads EADIYQTPRYLVIGTGKKITLECSQTMGHDKMYWYQQDPGMELHLIHYSYGVNSTEKGDLSSESTVSRIRTEHFPLTLESARPSHTSQYLCASSGGMTEAFFGQGTRLTVV.

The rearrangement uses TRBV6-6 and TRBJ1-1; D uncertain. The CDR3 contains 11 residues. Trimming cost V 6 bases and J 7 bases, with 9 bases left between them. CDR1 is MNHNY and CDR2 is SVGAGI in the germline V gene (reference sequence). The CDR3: CASRRSNEAFF. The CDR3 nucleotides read TGTGCCAGCAGGAGGTCTAATGAAGCTTTCTTT.

The CDR3 reads CAWRVDRGTSYNSPLHF. The CDR3 nucleotides read TGTGCCTGGAGAGTAGACAGGGGAACCTCCTATAATTCACCCCTCCACTTT. The chain combines TRBV30 with TRBJ1-6; 8 bases match TRBD1. Germline V gene lookup returns CDR1 GTSNPN and CDR2 SVGIG (reference sequence). This CDR3 has 17 residues. With V trimmed by 3 bases and J by 0 bases, 7 bases remained unmatched.

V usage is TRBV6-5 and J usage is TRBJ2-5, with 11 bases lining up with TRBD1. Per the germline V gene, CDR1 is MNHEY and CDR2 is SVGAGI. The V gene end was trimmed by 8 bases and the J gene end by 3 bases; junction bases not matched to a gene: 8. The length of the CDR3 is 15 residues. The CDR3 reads CASGHQGQGEETQYF. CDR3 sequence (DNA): TGTGCCAGCGGCCACCAGGGACAGGGGGAAGAGACCCAGTACTTC.

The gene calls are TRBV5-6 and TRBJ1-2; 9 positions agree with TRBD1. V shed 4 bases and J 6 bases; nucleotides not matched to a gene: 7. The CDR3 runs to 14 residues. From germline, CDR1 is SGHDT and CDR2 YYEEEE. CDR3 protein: CASSLSTGGHGYTF. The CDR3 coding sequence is TGTGCCAGCAGCCTTTCTACAGGGGGCCATGGCTACACCTTC.

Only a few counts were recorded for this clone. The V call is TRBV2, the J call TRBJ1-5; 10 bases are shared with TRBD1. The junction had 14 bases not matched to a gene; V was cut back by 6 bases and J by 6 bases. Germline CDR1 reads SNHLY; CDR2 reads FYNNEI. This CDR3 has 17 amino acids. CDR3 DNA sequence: TGTGCCAGCAGGGATGAAACGGGGACAGGGGAAGCTCAGCCCCAGCATTTT. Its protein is CASRDETGTGEAQPQHF.

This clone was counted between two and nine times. The CDR3 is CASSLGWTGAYEQYF. The CDR3, as DNA: TGTGCCAGCAGCTTGGGGTGGACAGGGGCCTACGAGCAGTACTTC. The gene calls are TRBV5-6 and TRBJ2-7; 9 bases line up with TRBD1. J was trimmed by 2 bases and V by 0 bases; bases with no gene match: 3. Germline loops: CDR1 SGHDT, CDR2 YYEEEE. This CDR3 spans 15 amino acids.

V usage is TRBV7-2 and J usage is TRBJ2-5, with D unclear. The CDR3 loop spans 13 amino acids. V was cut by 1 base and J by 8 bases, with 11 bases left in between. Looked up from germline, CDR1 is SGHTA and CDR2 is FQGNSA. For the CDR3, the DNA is TGTGCCAGCAGCTTAGAGGAGTCGCGCACCCAGTACTTC. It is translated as CASSLEESRTQYF.

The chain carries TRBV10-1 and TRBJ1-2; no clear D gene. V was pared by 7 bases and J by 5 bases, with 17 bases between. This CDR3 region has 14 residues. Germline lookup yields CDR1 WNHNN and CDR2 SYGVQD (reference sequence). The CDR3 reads CASNRPAAHYGYTF. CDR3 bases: TGCGCCAGCAACAGACCGGCCGCTCATTATGGCTACACCTTC.

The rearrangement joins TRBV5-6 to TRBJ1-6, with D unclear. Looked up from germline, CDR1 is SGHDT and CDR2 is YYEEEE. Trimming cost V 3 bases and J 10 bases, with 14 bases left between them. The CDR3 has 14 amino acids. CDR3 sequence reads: CASSSGARGSPLHF. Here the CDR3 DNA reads TGTGCCAGCAGCTCGGGTGCCCGGGGATCACCCCTCCACTTT.

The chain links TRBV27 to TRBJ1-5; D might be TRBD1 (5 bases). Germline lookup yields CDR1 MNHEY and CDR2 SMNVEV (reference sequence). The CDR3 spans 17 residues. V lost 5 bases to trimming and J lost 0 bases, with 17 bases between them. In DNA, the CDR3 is TGTGCCAGCAGTCCTCGCAGGGAGGGAATTAGCAATCAGCCCCAGCATTTT. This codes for CASSPRREGISNQPQHF.

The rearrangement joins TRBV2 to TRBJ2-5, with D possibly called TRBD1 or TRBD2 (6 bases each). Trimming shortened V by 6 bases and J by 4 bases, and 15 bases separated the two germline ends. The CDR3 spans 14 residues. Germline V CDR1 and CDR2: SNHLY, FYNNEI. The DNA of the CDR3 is TGTGCCAGCAGGCCCGGGGGCTCGGGAGAGACCCAGTACTTC. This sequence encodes CASRPGGSGETQYF.

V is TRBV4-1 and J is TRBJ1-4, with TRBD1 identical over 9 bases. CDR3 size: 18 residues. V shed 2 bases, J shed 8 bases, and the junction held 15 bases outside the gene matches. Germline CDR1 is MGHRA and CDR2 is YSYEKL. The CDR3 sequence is CASSQTGTGRGLGEKLFF. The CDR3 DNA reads TGCGCCAGCAGCCAAACCGGGACAGGGAGAGGCTTAGGGGAAAAACTGTTTTTT.

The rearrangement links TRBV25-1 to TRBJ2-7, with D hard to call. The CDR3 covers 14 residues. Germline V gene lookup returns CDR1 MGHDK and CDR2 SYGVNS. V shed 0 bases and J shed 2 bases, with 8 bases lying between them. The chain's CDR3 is CASSEYGPAYEQYF. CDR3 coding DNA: TGTGCCAGCAGTGAATATGGACCTGCCTACGAGCAGTACTTC.

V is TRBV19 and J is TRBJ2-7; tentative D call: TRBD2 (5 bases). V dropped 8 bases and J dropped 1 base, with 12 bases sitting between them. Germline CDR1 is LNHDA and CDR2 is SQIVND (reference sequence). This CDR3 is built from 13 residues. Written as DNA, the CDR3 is TGTGCCAGTTCGGTCGGGGATTCCTACGAGCAGTACTTC. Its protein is CASSVGDSYEQYF.

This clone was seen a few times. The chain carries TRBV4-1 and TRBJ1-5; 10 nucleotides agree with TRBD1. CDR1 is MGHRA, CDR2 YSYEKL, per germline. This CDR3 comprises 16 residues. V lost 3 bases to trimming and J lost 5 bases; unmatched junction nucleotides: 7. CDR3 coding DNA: TGCGCCAGCAGCCACCTTGGGACAGGGGTGGATCAGCCCCAGCATTTT. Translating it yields CASSHLGTGVDQPQHF.

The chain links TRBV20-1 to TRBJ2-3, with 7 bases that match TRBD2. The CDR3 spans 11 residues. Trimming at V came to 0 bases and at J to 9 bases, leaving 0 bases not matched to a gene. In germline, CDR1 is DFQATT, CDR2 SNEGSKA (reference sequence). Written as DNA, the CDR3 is TGCAGTGCTAGAGAACTAGCGACGCAGTATTTT. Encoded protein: CSARELATQYF.

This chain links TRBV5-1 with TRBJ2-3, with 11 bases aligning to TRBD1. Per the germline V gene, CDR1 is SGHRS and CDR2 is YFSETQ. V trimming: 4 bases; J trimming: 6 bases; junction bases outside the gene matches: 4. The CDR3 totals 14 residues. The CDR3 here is CASSPGTGGDTQYF. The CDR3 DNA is TGCGCCAGCAGCCCGGGGACAGGGGGGGATACGCAGTATTTT.

The DNA of the CDR3 is TGTGCCAGCAGGGACCTTGGGGATACGCAGTATTTT. Translation: CASRDLGDTQYF. V usage is TRBV27 and J usage is TRBJ2-3; D is unclear. The CDR3 length is 12 residues. V was cut by 6 bases and J by 6 bases, with 10 bases left in between. Germline V gene sequence: CDR1 MNHEY, CDR2 SMNVEV (reference sequence).

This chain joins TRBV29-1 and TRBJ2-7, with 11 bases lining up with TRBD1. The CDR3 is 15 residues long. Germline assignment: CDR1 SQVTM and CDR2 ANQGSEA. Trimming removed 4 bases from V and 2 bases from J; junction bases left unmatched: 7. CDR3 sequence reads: CSVASGTGGTYEQYF. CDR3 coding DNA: TGCAGCGTTGCCTCCGGGACAGGGGGTACCTACGAGCAGTACTTC.

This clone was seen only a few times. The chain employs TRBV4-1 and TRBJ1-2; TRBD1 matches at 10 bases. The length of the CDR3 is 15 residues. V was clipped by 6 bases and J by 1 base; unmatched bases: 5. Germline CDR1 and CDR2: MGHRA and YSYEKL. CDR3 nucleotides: TGCGCCAGCAGATGGACAGGGGGAGTTAACTATGGCTACACCTTC. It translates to CASRWTGGVNYGYTF.

The CDR3 DNA reads as TGTGCCAGCAGCTCAGGACAGGGGGCGGGCGGCACTGAAGCTTTCTTT. Protein: CASSSGQGAGGTEAFF. V gene TRBV7-2 combines with J gene TRBJ1-1, with TRBD1 matching 11 bases. The length of the CDR3 is 16 residues. V shed 4 bases and J 4 bases; nucleotides not matched to a gene: 8. The germline V gene encodes CDR1 SGHTA and CDR2 FQGNSA.

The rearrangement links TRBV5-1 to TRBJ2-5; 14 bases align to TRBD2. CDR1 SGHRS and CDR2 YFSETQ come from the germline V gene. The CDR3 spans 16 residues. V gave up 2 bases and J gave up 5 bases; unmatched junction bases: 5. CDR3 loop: CASSFGTSGGYETQYF. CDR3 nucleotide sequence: TGCGCCAGCAGCTTTGGGACTAGCGGGGGTTACGAGACCCAGTACTTC.

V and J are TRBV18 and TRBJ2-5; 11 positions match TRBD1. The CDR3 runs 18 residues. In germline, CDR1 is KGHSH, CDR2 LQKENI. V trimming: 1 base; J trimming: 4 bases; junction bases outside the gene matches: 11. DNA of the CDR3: TGTGCCAGCTCACCACAACTAAGGACAGGGGGCTATGGAGAGACCCAGTACTTC. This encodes CASSPQLRTGGYGETQYF.

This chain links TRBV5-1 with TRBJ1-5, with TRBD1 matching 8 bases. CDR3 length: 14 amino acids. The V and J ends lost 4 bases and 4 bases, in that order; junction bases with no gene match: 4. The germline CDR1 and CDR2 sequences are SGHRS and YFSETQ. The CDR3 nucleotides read TGCGCCAGCAGCGCGGGGACAGGAAATCAGCCCCAGCATTTT. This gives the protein CASSAGTGNQPQHF.

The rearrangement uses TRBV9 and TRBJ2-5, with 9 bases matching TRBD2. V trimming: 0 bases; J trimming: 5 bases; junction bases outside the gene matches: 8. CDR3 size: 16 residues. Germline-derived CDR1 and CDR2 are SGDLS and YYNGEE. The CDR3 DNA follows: TGTGCCAGCAGCGTAGACGCGGGGGGGCCGGAGGAGACCCAGTACTTC. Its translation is CASSVDAGGPEETQYF.